Shown below are 26 T cell receptor beta chains from a single sample sequenced in a study of shared clonotypes between healthy human individuals (dated by TCRdb to 2018 to 2020). The library was made by the immunoSEQ multiplex PCR assay. TCRdb took this table from immuneACCESS and kept in-frame rearrangements with V and J called. Such tables lack part of the clones; where checked against another copy, unresolved V genes explain under half of the gap, and the rest is unexplained. Counted in this sample were approximately 2.3 million clones; 85% to 95% of them appeared once. Clones ranked in the top ten supply under 0.45% of the sample. The specimen sequenced was naive CD4+ T cells from PBMCs. Read against the paper, the sample's cell subset or site label means: CD45RA+ positively selected. These receptors were collected from a man younger than 35 in good health. Some clones in this sample may be carry-over from other donors' samples.

The rearrangement joins TRBV29-1 to TRBJ1-1; tentatively, D is TRBD1 (5 bases). The CDR3 is 12 residues long. Germline V gene lookup returns CDR1 SQVTM and CDR2 ANQGSEA. V was trimmed by 6 bases and J by 11 bases, leaving 19 bases between them. CDR3 loop: CSVSGTPLLAFF. The CDR3 DNA reads as TGCAGCGTCTCCGGGACTCCCCTTCTGGCTTTCTTT. Complete variable domain (other parts from reference TRBV29-1 and TRBJ1-1): SAVISQKPSRDICQRGTSLTIQCQVDSQVTMMFWYRQQPGQSLTLIATANQGSEATYESGFVIDKFPISRPNLTFSTLTVSNMSPEDSSIYLCSVSGTPLLAFFGQGTRLTVV.

The V call is TRBV9, the J call TRBJ2-7; 7 bases are a match to TRBD1. Trimming took 0 bases from V and 3 from J; bases not matched to a gene: 6. The germline V gene has CDR1 SGDLS and CDR2 YYNGEE. CDR3 length: 15 amino acids. CDR3 amino acids: CASSVALGQYYEQYF. CDR3 in DNA: TGTGCCAGCAGCGTAGCTTTGGGACAGTACTACGAGCAGTACTTC. The complete variable domain, with remaining parts taken from reference TRBV9 and TRBJ2-7, reads DSGVTQTPKHLITATGQRVTLRCSPRSGDLSVYWYQQSLDQGLQFLIQYYNGEERAKGNILERFSAQQFPDLHSELNLSSLELGDSALYFCASSVALGQYYEQYFGPGTRLTVT.

The chain is built from TRBV9 and TRBJ1-3; tentative D call: TRBD1 (6 bases). There are 16 residues in the CDR3. The germline gives CDR1 SGDLS, CDR2 YYNGEE. Trimming pared 0 bases from V and 0 bases from J, leaving 10 bases between. The DNA of the CDR3 is TGTGCCAGCAGCGTAGTGGACAGCCTCTCTGGAAACACCATATATTTT. Translation: CASSVVDSLSGNTIYF.

CDR3 coding DNA: TGCAGCGTTGTTGGACAGGGTCTCTACGAGCAGTACTTC. This encodes CSVVGQGLYEQYF. The chain carries TRBV29-1 and TRBJ2-7, with TRBD1 matching over 8 bases. The CDR3 runs 13 residues. Germline V CDR1 and CDR2: SQVTM, ANQGSEA. The trim removed 4 bases at V and 3 bases at J, leaving 5 bases unmatched.

The chain couples TRBV5-1 to TRBJ1-1, with 9 bases matching TRBD1. The germline V gene has CDR1 SGHRS and CDR2 YFSETQ. The V segment lost 1 base and the J segment 3 bases; nucleotides outside the gene matches: 1. The CDR3 is 14 residues long. The DNA of the CDR3 is TGCGCCAGCAGCTTGACAGGGGGCTACACTGAAGCTTTCTTT. Its protein is CASSLTGGYTEAFF.

The chain links TRBV28 to TRBJ1-4, with 9 positions matching TRBD1. Germline-derived CDR1 and CDR2 are MDHEN and SYDVKM. Trimming at V came to 4 bases and at J to 4 bases, leaving 4 bases not matched to a gene. The CDR3 runs 15 residues. The CDR3: CASSSPDRGNEKLFF. Here the CDR3 DNA reads TGTGCCAGCAGTTCCCCGGACAGGGGTAATGAAAAACTGTTTTTT.

V usage is TRBV9 and J usage is TRBJ2-1; 8 nucleotides align to TRBD2. The length of the CDR3 is 16 residues. With V trimmed by 2 bases and J by 2 bases, 6 bases remained unmatched. Germline-derived CDR1 and CDR2 are SGDLS and YYNGEE. For the CDR3, the DNA is TGTGCCAGCAGCGTCCGCCCGGGACTAGCCTACAATGAGCAGTTCTTC. Its translation: CASSVRPGLAYNEQFF.

The V gene is TRBV11-2, the J gene TRBJ2-3; perhaps TRBD2 as D (5 bases). V lost 5 bases and J 2 bases, leaving 14 bases between the germline ends. The CDR3 length is 15 residues. The germline V gene encodes CDR1 SGHAT and CDR2 FQNNGV. CDR3 DNA: TGTGCCAGCAGCGTTACGAGCGGTAACACAGATACGCAGTATTTT. It codes for CASSVTSGNTDTQYF.

J is TRBJ1-3 and V is TRBV6-5; possibly TRBD1 for D (5 bases). The germline V gene has CDR1 MNHEY and CDR2 SVGAGI. The CDR3 loop spans 14 amino acids. Trimming stripped 6 bases from V and 5 bases from J, with 14 bases between. The DNA of the CDR3 is TGTGCCAGCAGAGACGGGACTGCACGAAACACCATATATTTT. Translated, it gives CASRDGTARNTIYF.

The DNA for the CDR3 is TGTGCCAGCAGCTCAACAGGGGGGAAATCCTATGGCTACACCTTC. Translating gives CASSSTGGKSYGYTF. V and J are TRBV7-8 and TRBJ1-2, with TRBD1 matching over 8 bases. Germline CDR1 reads SGHVS; CDR2 reads FQNEAQ. Trimming cost V 4 bases and J 4 bases; bases outside gene matches: 8. This CDR3 region has 15 residues.

A word on this clone: This same CDR3 is encoded by further DNA sequences in the sample. J is TRBJ2-7 and V is TRBV28; 8 nucleotides match TRBD2. J lost 6 bases, V lost 5 bases, and 3 bases had no gene match. The CDR3 runs 12 residues. From germline, CDR1 is MDHEN and CDR2 SYDVKM. CDR3 sequence reads: CASSAGGGEQYF. CDR3 DNA: TGTGCCAGCAGTGCGGGGGGAGGCGAGCAGTACTTC.

The V call is TRBV30, the J call TRBJ1-5; the D gene is possibly TRBD1 (5 bases). The CDR3 length is 13 residues. Germline values: CDR1 GTSNPN, CDR2 SVGIG (reference sequence). Between the trimmed V and J ends, which lost 2 bases and 11 bases, there was a span of 16 bases. The CDR3 DNA reads as TGTGCCTGGAGTCAAGCAGACGGGGCGGCCCAGCATTTT. Protein product: CAWSQADGAAQHF.

On this clone itself: In the same sample, other DNA sequences code for this CDR3. The chain has TRBV2 and TRBJ1-2, with no clear D. V was cut by 1 base and J by 7 bases, with 7 bases left in between. Germline CDR1 is SNHLY and CDR2 is FYNNEI. The length of the CDR3 is 12 residues. CDR3 residues: CASSEERGGYTF. CDR3 in DNA: TGTGCCAGCAGTGAAGAACGCGGTGGCTACACCTTC.

The genes are TRBV7-2 and TRBJ2-1; 11 nucleotides line up with TRBD1. CDR3 length: 15 residues. Germline V gene data show CDR1 as SGHTA and CDR2 as FQGNSA. J was trimmed by 14 bases and V by 1 base; bases with no gene match: 10. CDR3 region: CASSLDRDRGVRKFF. CDR3 nucleotide sequence: TGTGCCAGCAGCTTAGACCGGGACAGGGGGGTGAGAAAGTTCTTC. The whole variable domain, filled in from reference TRBV7-2 and TRBJ2-1, reads GAGVSQSPSNKVTEKGKDVELRCDPISGHTALYWYRQSLGQGLEFLIYFQGNSAPDKSGLPSDRFSAERTGGSVSTLTIQRTQQEDSAVYLCASSLDRDRGVRKFFGPGTRLTVL.

This clone is a singleton in its sample. The chain couples TRBV28 to TRBJ2-1, with D possibly being TRBD2 (5 bases). CDR3 size: 13 residues. Per germline, CDR1 MDHEN and CDR2 SYDVKM. The germline V and J ends were trimmed by 5 bases and 3 bases, with 8 bases remaining between them. CDR3 in amino acids: CASSELGYNEQFF. In DNA, the CDR3 is TGTGCCAGCAGTGAACTAGGCTACAATGAGCAGTTCTTC.

This chain uses TRBV5-4 with TRBJ2-2, with TRBD2 identical over 7 bases. The germline gives CDR1 SGHNT, CDR2 YYREEE (reference sequence). Unmatched junction bases numbered 6, after V lost 1 base and J lost 0 bases. This CDR3 is built from 17 residues. The CDR3 reads CASSLQSGGSNTGELFF. CDR3 coding DNA: TGTGCCAGCAGCTTGCAATCGGGAGGTTCGAACACCGGGGAGCTGTTTTTT.

The gene calls are TRBV7-8 and TRBJ1-2; D is uncertain. The V gene's germline CDR1 is SGHVS and CDR2 FQNEAQ. V gave up 4 bases and J gave up 1 base, with 7 bases separating them. This CDR3 is built from 13 residues. The CDR3 loop reads CASSSDDNYGYTF. The CDR3 nucleotides are TGTGCCAGCAGCTCGGACGATAACTATGGCTACACCTTC.

The gene calls are TRBV18 and TRBJ2-2; the match to TRBD2 covers 9 bases. V trimming: 4 bases; J trimming: 7 bases; junction bases outside the gene matches: 7. CDR1 is KGHSH, CDR2 LQKENI, per germline. The CDR3 consists of 15 residues. The CDR3 coding sequence is TGTGCCAGCTCACTAGCGGGAGTTGTCAGCGGGGAGCTGTTTTTT. Its translation is CASSLAGVVSGELFF.

This clone was observed once. The sample carries other DNA sequences with the same CDR3. The V call is TRBV7-9, the J call TRBJ2-7; 9 bases are shared with TRBD2. Germline assignment: CDR1 SEHNR and CDR2 FQNEAQ (reference sequence). This CDR3 region has 14 residues. After removal of 5 bases from V and 1 base from J, the junction contained 3 bases not matched to a gene. This chain's CDR3 is CASSASGGSYEQYF. CDR3 sequence (DNA): TGTGCCAGCAGCGCGAGCGGGGGGTCCTACGAGCAGTACTTC. The full variable domain, its missing parts supplied by reference TRBV7-9 and TRBJ2-7, is DTGVSQNPRHKITKRGQNVTFRCDPISEHNRLYWYRQTLGQGPEFLTYFQNEAQLEKSRLLSDRFSAERPKGSFSTLEIQRTEQGDSAMYLCASSASGGSYEQYFGPGTRLTVT.

The chain has TRBV11-3 and TRBJ2-1, with 12 positions matching TRBD2. J gave up 4 bases and V 4 bases, and 5 bases lay outside the gene matches. Germline-derived CDR1 and CDR2 are SGHNT and YENEEA. This CDR3 has 16 amino acids. As DNA, the CDR3 is TGTGCCAGCAGCTCACGACTAGCGGGAGAGTACAATGAGCAGTTCTTC. Protein product: CASSSRLAGEYNEQFF. The variable domain in full, completed from reference TRBV11-3 and TRBJ2-1, reads EAGVVQSPRYKIIEKKQPVAFWCNPISGHNTLYWYLQNLGQGPELLIRYENEEAVDDSQLPKDRFSAERLKGVDSTLKIQPAELGDSAVYLCASSSRLAGEYNEQFFGPGTRLTVL.

This chain joins TRBV7-2 and TRBJ2-1, with D possibly TRBD2 on 7 matching bases. Looked up from germline, CDR1 is SGHTA and CDR2 is FQGNSA. The CDR3 covers 11 residues. Between the trimmed V and J ends, which lost 2 bases and 15 bases, there was a span of 11 bases. In DNA form, the CDR3 reads TGTGCCAGCAGCTTATACGGGGGGCGGTTCTTC. Its protein is CASSLYGGRFF.

This clone has a single count. CDR3 sequence reads: CASSVGTGDFYEQYF. CDR3 bases: TGTGCCAGCAGTGTCGGGACAGGGGACTTCTACGAGCAGTACTTC. The chain uses TRBV9 and TRBJ2-7; 10 bases are shared with TRBD1. The J segment lost 3 bases and the V segment lost 5 bases, leaving 8 bases of the junction unmatched. This CDR3 region has 15 residues. Looked up from germline, CDR1 is SGDLS and CDR2 is YYNGEE.

This rearrangement joins TRBV7-9 to TRBJ2-5; D perhaps matches TRBD1 (5 bases). This CDR3 is built from 11 residues. Germline CDR1 is SEHNR and CDR2 is FQNEAQ (reference sequence). The CDR3 DNA is TGTGCGGGCAGGGTAACAGAGACCCAGTACTTC. This gives the protein CAGRVTETQYF.

V is TRBV5-1 and J is TRBJ2-3; 8 nucleotides match TRBD2. Trimming cost V 5 bases and J 0 bases; bases outside gene matches: 5. The germline V gene has CDR1 SGHRS and CDR2 YFSETQ. The CDR3 loop spans 15 amino acids. The CDR3 loop is CASRRLALSTDTQYF. In DNA, the CDR3 is TGCGCCAGCAGAAGACTAGCGCTGAGCACAGATACGCAGTATTTT.

The chain has TRBV2 and TRBJ1-1, with no clear D. V gave up 1 base and J gave up 7 bases, with 10 bases separating them. The CDR3 length is 13 residues. CDR1 SNHLY and CDR2 FYNNEI come from the germline V gene. CDR3: CASSEDVVSEAFF. The DNA for the CDR3 is TGTGCCAGCAGTGAAGATGTTGTCAGTGAAGCTTTCTTT.

This clone has more than one count but fewer than ten. This chain joins TRBV27 and TRBJ1-1; no clear D. With 0 bases removed from V and 0 bases from J, the gap between germline ends came to 8 bases. Germline CDR1 reads MNHEY; CDR2 reads SMNVEV (reference sequence). The CDR3 covers 15 residues. This CDR3 reads CASSLSAVMNTEAFF. Written as DNA, the CDR3 is TGTGCCAGCAGTTTATCTGCCGTCATGAACACTGAAGCTTTCTTT.